Each of the 22 T cell receptor beta chains below was sequenced from the same sample in a study of post-analysis software for immune sequencing data. General study findings and limits: There were five or six TRBV segments more frequent in patients than controls, and TRBV5-6, TRBV5-1 and TRBV20-1 were among them.

TCR beta cDNA libraries included unique molecular identifiers. TCRdb itself ran the PCR reads through MiXCR, one entry per CDR3 protein. Of approximately 460,000 distinct CDR3 sequences in the sample, nearly 45% were seen once. Their specific antigens are unknown. Sequencing used blood. These receptors were taken from a girl between 10 and 17 years old with multiple sclerosis.

The chain uses TRBV4-1 and TRBJ1-2; the D gene is possibly TRBD1 (5 bases). The CDR3 loop spans 13 amino acids. Germline V CDR1 and CDR2: MGHRA, YSYEKL. Trimming pared 0 bases from V and 7 bases from J, leaving 9 bases between. DNA for the CDR3: TGCGCCAGCAGCCAAGACCGGAGGGGTGGCTACACCTTC. It translates to CASSQDRRGGYTF.

This clonotype was found a few times. This chain uses TRBV7-3 with TRBJ2-1; D ambiguous. V dropped 4 bases and J dropped 7 bases, with 8 bases sitting between them. The CDR3 runs 12 residues. Per germline, CDR1 SGHTA and CDR2 FQGTGA. This chain's CDR3 is CASSSKGNEQFF. The CDR3 bases are TGTGCCAGCAGCTCTAAAGGGAATGAGCAGTTCTTC.

This chain connects TRBV18 to TRBJ2-1, with 10 positions matching TRBD2. V lost 3 bases, J lost 6 bases, and 5 bases stayed unmatched. This CDR3 is 15 amino acids long. Germline assignment: CDR1 KGHSH and CDR2 LQKENI. The CDR3 coding sequence is TGTGCCAGCTCACCCCGGACTAGCGGCCGCAATGAGCAGTTCTTC. It is translated as CASSPRTSGRNEQFF.

The chain employs TRBV18 and TRBJ1-2, with 10 bases matching TRBD1. The junction had 9 bases not matched to a gene; V was cut back by 1 base and J by 4 bases. The CDR3 is 17 residues long. From germline, CDR1 is KGHSH and CDR2 LQKENI. CDR3 loop: CASSPLPPGQGPYGYTF. The CDR3 DNA is TGTGCCAGCTCACCACTGCCACCGGGACAGGGGCCCTATGGCTACACCTTC.

V is TRBV20-1 and J is TRBJ2-7, with 7 bases that match TRBD2. The CDR3 extends over 13 amino acids. Trimming at V came to 6 bases and at J to 3 bases, leaving 8 bases not matched to a gene. Germline-derived CDR1 and CDR2 are DFQATT and SNEGSKA (reference sequence). Here the CDR3 DNA reads TGCAGTGCCCTGGGGAGGGAGGGCTACGAGCAGTACTTC. Translated, it gives CSALGREGYEQYF.

The rearrangement uses TRBV15 and TRBJ2-5; the D gene is possibly TRBD1 (6 bases). Germline V lookup: CDR1 LNHNV, CDR2 YYDKDF (reference sequence). V was clipped by 3 bases and J by 0 bases, with 8 bases between them. This CDR3 contains 14 residues. CDR3 coding DNA: TGTGCCACCAGCAGGCAGGGGTACCAAGAGACCCAGTACTTC. Translated, it gives CATSRQGYQETQYF.

This clonotype was seen a few times. At one end the junction does not follow the germline gene, possibly because of a read error. This rearrangement joins TRBV7-7 to TRBJ2-1; TRBD1 might be the D (6 bases). The CDR3 length is 13 residues. CDR1 SSHAT and CDR2 FNYEAQ come from the germline V gene (reference sequence). CDR3 region: CASSLARGDEQFF. The CDR3 DNA follows: TGTGCTAGCAGCTTAGCCAGGGGCGATGAGCAGTTCTTC.

V and J are TRBV6-1 and TRBJ2-1, with D possibly TRBD2 on 6 matching bases. The CDR3 covers 16 residues. Germline V gene data show CDR1 as MNHNS and CDR2 as SASEGT. Trimming left V 5 bases short and J 6 bases short, with 20 bases between. The CDR3 bases are TGTGCCAGCAGTCTGCGAACCGGGACTGTACTCAATGAGCAGTTCTTC. Translation gives CASSLRTGTVLNEQFF.

This clonotype was seen more than once but under ten times. This CDR3 is CSVDGSESNYGYTF. CDR3 nucleotides: TGCAGCGTTGACGGCAGTGAATCTAACTATGGCTACACCTTC. The V and J genes are TRBV29-1 and TRBJ1-2; D ambiguous. Trimming took 3 bases from V and 0 from J, leaving 11 bases between them. Germline CDR1 reads SQVTM; CDR2 reads ANQGSEA. The CDR3 loop spans 14 amino acids.

The genes are TRBV7-2 and TRBJ1-2, with no clear D. CDR1 SGHTA and CDR2 FQGNSA come from the germline V gene. V lost 4 bases and J 3 bases, leaving 12 bases between the germline ends. This CDR3 comprises 14 residues. The CDR3 here is CASSSPTRYYGYTF. CDR3 bases: TGTGCCAGCAGCTCTCCTACGCGGTACTATGGCTACACCTTC.

The chain links TRBV27 to TRBJ2-3, with 7 nucleotides matching TRBD1. The length of the CDR3 is 14 residues. The trim removed 6 bases at V and 0 bases at J, leaving 3 bases unmatched. Germline CDR1 and CDR2: MNHEY and SMNVEV (reference sequence). In DNA, the CDR3 is TGTGCCAGCAGGACAGGGATTAGCACAGATACGCAGTATTTT. Translation gives CASRTGISTDTQYF.

The V and J genes are TRBV5-1 and TRBJ1-5; D is unresolved. In germline, CDR1 is SGHRS, CDR2 YFSETQ. The CDR3 is 15 residues long. V lost 1 base and J 0 bases, leaving 8 bases between the germline ends. In DNA, the CDR3 is TGCGCCAGCAGCTTGAGGGTTGATAGCAATCAGCCCCAGCATTTT. It yields the protein CASSLRVDSNQPQHF. The full variable domain, with the rest looked up from reference TRBV5-1 and TRBJ1-5, is KAGVTQTPRYLIKTRGQQVTLSCSPISGHRSVSWYQQTPGQGLQFLFEYFSETQRNKGNFPGRFSGRQFSNSRSEMNVSTLELGDSALYLCASSLRVDSNQPQHFGDGTRLSIL.

This rearrangement joins TRBV6-6 to TRBJ2-7, with D possibly TRBD2 on 5 matching bases. Germline CDR1 is MNHNY and CDR2 is SVGAGI (reference sequence). V shed 0 bases and J shed 3 bases, with 15 bases lying between them. The CDR3 spans 16 residues. The CDR3 reads CASSYSSSASFYEQYF. The CDR3 region has the DNA TGTGCCAGCAGTTACTCGTCAAGTGCTAGCTTCTACGAGCAGTACTTC.

The genes are TRBV5-1 and TRBJ2-5; 10 bases are a match to TRBD1. The DNA end is more similar to TRBJ2-7, so the J call may be wrong. Germline values: CDR1 SGHRS, CDR2 YFSETQ. The CDR3 totals 15 residues. Here the CDR3 DNA reads TGCGCCAGCAGCCTGGATGGGACAGGGGAACCCGAGCAGTACTTC. Translated, it gives CASSLDGTGEPEQYF.

This chain joins TRBV20-1 and TRBJ1-2, with a possible D match to TRBD1 (6 bases). Germline V gives CDR1 DFQATT, CDR2 SNEGSKA (reference sequence). This CDR3 has 14 residues. Trimming left V 0 bases short and J 4 bases short, with 12 bases between. CDR3 protein: CSARDYDRSYGYTF. DNA for the CDR3: TGCAGTGCTAGAGACTACGACAGGTCCTATGGCTACACCTTC.

The rearrangement uses TRBV5-1 and TRBJ2-1, with D tentatively TRBD1 (5 bases). Trimming took off 2 bases at V and 7 bases at J, with 19 bases between the two ends. The length of the CDR3 is 16 residues. Germline V gives CDR1 SGHRS, CDR2 YFSETQ. The CDR3 reads CASSLFTGPKGNEQFF. As DNA, the CDR3 is TGCGCCAGCAGCTTATTTACCGGACCAAAGGGGAATGAGCAGTTCTTC.

The chain couples TRBV6-4 to TRBJ2-3, with a tentative D call TRBD2 (6 bases). This CDR3 spans 13 amino acids. Trimming removed 6 bases from V and 3 bases from J, with 10 bases in between. Germline V gene sequence: CDR1 MRHNA, CDR2 SNTAGT. CDR3 DNA sequence: TGTGCCAGCAGCACGGGGGTAACAGATACGCAGTATTTT. Translated, it gives CASSTGVTDTQYF.

This clonotype was observed a few times. This chain links TRBV29-1 with TRBJ2-1; 7 nucleotides line up with TRBD1. Trimming at V came to 7 bases and at J to 7 bases, leaving 4 bases not matched to a gene. Germline V gives CDR1 SQVTM, CDR2 ANQGSEA. The CDR3 is made up of 11 amino acids. CDR3 sequence (DNA): TGCAGCGGACAGGGTGCGAATGAGCAGTTCTTC. Translating gives CSGQGANEQFF.

Worth noting for this clonotype: One junction end does not reproduce the germline sequence, and a read error may be involved. This chain connects TRBV18 to TRBJ2-5, with 8 bases matching TRBD1. Germline assignment: CDR1 KGHSH and CDR2 LQKENI. The CDR3 loop spans 16 amino acids. CDR3 amino acids: CAGSPPNRDRSQEQYF. CDR3 DNA sequence: TGTGCCGGCTCACCTCCTAACCGGGACAGGTCTCAAGAGCAGTACTTC.

The chain combines TRBV6-1 with TRBJ2-1; 8 bases align to TRBD2. V lost 4 bases to trimming and J lost 4 bases; unmatched junction nucleotides: 6. The CDR3 contains 15 residues. Germline assignment: CDR1 MNHNS and CDR2 SASEGT. The CDR3 loop is CASSVSSGAYNEQFF. The CDR3 DNA sequence: TGTGCCAGCAGTGTTAGTAGCGGGGCGTACAATGAGCAGTTCTTC.

The J gene is TRBJ2-1, the V gene TRBV9; D is uncertain. This CDR3 spans 16 amino acids. Between the trimmed V and J ends, which lost 0 bases and 9 bases, there was a span of 19 bases. Germline V CDR1 and CDR2: SGDLS, YYNGEE. CDR3 sequence reads: CASSVDPGASTIEQFF. CDR3 coding DNA: TGTGCCAGCAGCGTAGATCCGGGCGCCTCTACAATTGAGCAGTTCTTC. Drawing the rest from reference TRBV9 and TRBJ2-1, the complete variable domain is DSGVTQTPKHLITATGQRVTLRCSPRSGDLSVYWYQQSLDQGLQFLIQYYNGEERAKGNILERFSAQQFPDLHSELNLSSLELGDSALYFCASSVDPGASTIEQFFGPGTRLTVL.

The gene calls are TRBV10-3 and TRBJ1-1, with a possible D match to TRBD1 (6 bases). The CDR3 is made up of 15 amino acids. Trimming removed 2 bases from V and 1 base from J, with 11 bases in between. Germline assignment: CDR1 ENHRY and CDR2 SYGVKD. The CDR3: CAISEDGTPNTEAFF. Written as DNA, the CDR3 is TGTGCCATCAGTGAGGATGGGACACCGAACACTGAAGCTTTCTTT.